Listed here are 16 T cell receptor beta chains from one sample, sequenced in a study of T cell responses to AZD1222 COVID-19 vaccine (TCRdb year 2021). Library generation was performed with the immunoSEQ multiplex PCR assay. The table comes from immuneACCESS by way of TCRdb, which keeps in-frame sequences with V and J called. Part of the clones is missing from these tables; in studies checked, under half for an unresolved V gene and the rest for unknown reasons. This sample gives fewer than 130,000 clones in total; roughly 92% of them show up just once. The ten largest clones represent 2% to 2.5% of the sample. The time point label of this sample denotes: about 28 days (+/-7) after the second vaccine dose. The sequences come from peripheral blood, collected 28 days after the second AZD1222 dose. Source of these receptors: an adult who received the AZD1222 COVID-19 vaccine.

This chain uses TRBV5-5 with TRBJ2-7, with D perhaps TRBD1 or TRBD2 (5 bases each). The CDR3 has 14 residues. Germline V gene sequence: CDR1 SGHKS, CDR2 YYEKEE (reference sequence). V was trimmed by 1 base and J by 4 bases, leaving 12 bases between them. The CDR3 nucleotides read TGTGCCAGCAGCTTGAGAGGGACGGGTTACGAGCAGTACTTC. It translates to CASSLRGTGYEQYF.

The chain is built from TRBV10-3 and TRBJ1-5; 10 bases align to TRBD1. CDR1 and CDR2 (germline): ENHRY, SYGVKD. The CDR3 extends over 14 amino acids. Trimming cost V 6 bases and J 5 bases; bases outside gene matches: 4. CDR3 sequence (DNA): TGTGCCATCAGGGGACAGGGGCGGGATCAGCCCCAGCATTTT. Amino acid sequence: CAIRGQGRDQPQHF.

This clone was detected only a few times. The chain uses TRBV3-1 (or the pseudogene TRBV3-2) and TRBJ2-5; D might be TRBD2 (7 bases). Germline values: CDR1 LGHDT, CDR2 YNNKEL (reference sequence). Deletions cut 2 bases from V and 4 bases from J, with 14 bases between. CDR3 length: 15 amino acids. CDR3 DNA: TGTGCCAGCAGCCAAAGGGGGGAGGGATTAGAGACCCAGTACTTC. Its protein is CASSQRGEGLETQYF.

J is TRBJ2-5 and V is TRBV18; TRBD2 might be the D (5 bases). Germline loops: CDR1 KGHSH, CDR2 LQKENI. The V and J ends lost 4 bases and 1 base respectively, with 10 bases between them. The CDR3 runs to 14 residues. CDR3 sequence: CASSRQEVQETQYF. DNA for the CDR3: TGTGCCAGCTCACGGCAGGAGGTCCAAGAGACCCAGTACTTC.

V gene TRBV28 combines with J gene TRBJ1-2; TRBD1 might be the D (5 bases). The V end was cut by 6 bases, the J end by 4 bases, with 18 bases between. CDR1 and CDR2 (germline): MDHEN, SYDVKM. The CDR3 consists of 15 residues. CDR3 nucleotides: TGTGCCAGCAGCCTGGGGAGGGGATGGGGCTATGGCTACACCTTC. Protein product: CASSLGRGWGYGYTF.

The chain joins TRBV7-2 to TRBJ2-5; weak D call: TRBD2 (7 bases). CDR3 length: 14 amino acids. CDR1 and CDR2 from the germline V gene are SGHTA and FQGNSA. The germline V and J ends were trimmed by 4 bases and 4 bases, with 13 bases remaining between them. The CDR3 coding sequence is TGTGCCAGCAGCTGGGGGGGCACCCCAGAGACCCAGTACTTC. It is translated as CASSWGGTPETQYF.

This clone was counted between two and nine times. This rearrangement joins TRBV6-2 or TRBV6-3 to TRBJ2-7; 9 bases align to TRBD2. Germline trimming cut 4 bases from V and 2 bases from J; bases unmatched to any gene: 6. Germline assignment: CDR1 MNHEY and CDR2 SVGEGT. The CDR3 covers 15 residues. The CDR3 loop is CASSSSSGGPYEQYF. As DNA, the CDR3 is TGTGCCAGCAGTTCATCCAGCGGGGGGCCCTACGAGCAGTACTTC.

J is TRBJ1-2 and V is TRBV4-2; no clear D. V lost 0 bases, J lost 4 bases, and 15 bases lay in between. Per the germline V gene, CDR1 is LGHNA and CDR2 is YNFKEQ. CDR3 length equals 16 residues. The CDR3 coding sequence is TGTGCCAGCAGCCAAGAATCGACCCAGGTGACCTATGGCTACACCTTC. This gives the protein CASSQESTQVTYGYTF.

This clone was seen a handful of times. The chain employs TRBV6-1 and TRBJ1-2; the match to TRBD1 covers 8 bases. Germline CDR1 and CDR2: MNHNS and SASEGT. This CDR3 spans 14 amino acids. J was trimmed by 4 bases and V by 3 bases; bases with no gene match: 4. CDR3 nucleotides: TGTGCCAGCAGTGAGGGACAGGCGCCCTATGGCTACACCTTC. This codes for CASSEGQAPYGYTF.

The V and J genes are TRBV5-5 and TRBJ2-5; D is uncertain. CDR1 is SGHKS, CDR2 YYEKEE, per germline (reference sequence). The CDR3 runs to 14 residues. The germline V and J ends were trimmed by 2 bases and 5 bases, with 13 bases remaining between them. The CDR3 coding sequence is TGTGCCAGCAGCTTTTTTCCTGGCCTGGAGACCCAGTACTTC. It yields the protein CASSFFPGLETQYF.

The chain is built from TRBV3-1 (or the pseudogene TRBV3-2) and TRBJ2-1, with 7 bases fitting TRBD2. CDR1 and CDR2 (germline): LGHDT, YNNKEL (reference sequence). This CDR3 has 16 residues. Trimming cost V 4 bases and J 5 bases; bases outside gene matches: 11. The CDR3 DNA reads TGTGCCAGCAGCCCGACCTCCCGGGGAGGGAACAATGAGCAGTTCTTC. Translation: CASSPTSRGGNNEQFF.

The rearrangement uses TRBV3-1 (or the pseudogene TRBV3-2) and TRBJ2-2; D gene uncertain. CDR3 length: 16 residues. Germline V CDR1 and CDR2: LGHDT, YNNKEL (reference sequence). V dropped 1 base and J dropped 6 bases, with 15 bases sitting between them. The CDR3 loop reads CASSQGGHRGPGELFF. In nucleotides, the CDR3 is TGTGCCAGCAGCCAAGGCGGCCACAGAGGTCCCGGGGAGCTGTTTTTT.

The V gene is TRBV14, the J gene TRBJ1-6; D may be TRBD1 (6 bases). V was cut by 0 bases and J by 7 bases, with 13 bases left in between. The CDR3 length is 16 residues. Germline loops: CDR1 SGHDN, CDR2 FVKESK. The CDR3 DNA is TGTGCCAGCAGCCAAGATCCTCGCAGGGGAAATTCACCCCTCCACTTT. This sequence encodes CASSQDPRRGNSPLHF.

V is TRBV7-2 and J is TRBJ1-1; D gene unclear. This CDR3 comprises 15 residues. Between the trimmed V and J ends, which lost 1 base and 0 bases, there was a span of 9 bases. Germline CDR1 is SGHTA and CDR2 is FQGNSA. CDR3: CASSLVPSLNTEAFF. CDR3 sequence (DNA): TGTGCCAGCAGCTTAGTTCCCAGTCTGAACACTGAAGCTTTCTTT.

V and J are TRBV6-2 or TRBV6-3 and TRBJ2-1; D tentatively reads TRBD1 or TRBD2 (5 bases each). The germline gives CDR1 MNHEY, CDR2 SVGEGT. The CDR3 sequence is 14 residues long. The V gene lost 4 bases and the J gene lost 2 bases, with 9 bases spanning the gap. The CDR3 here is CASSSRDPYNEQFF. The CDR3 bases are TGTGCCAGCAGTTCCAGGGACCCCTACAATGAGCAGTTCTTC.

This clone showed up just once. V and J are TRBV23-1 and TRBJ1-4; D is unclear. TRBV23-1 is marked as an open reading frame, function uncertain. V was clipped by 6 bases and J by 0 bases, with 11 bases between them. The CDR3 consists of 15 residues. CDR3 nucleotides: TGCGCCAGCAGACACAGAACAACAACTAATGAAAAACTGTTTTTT. It is translated as CASRHRTTTNEKLFF.